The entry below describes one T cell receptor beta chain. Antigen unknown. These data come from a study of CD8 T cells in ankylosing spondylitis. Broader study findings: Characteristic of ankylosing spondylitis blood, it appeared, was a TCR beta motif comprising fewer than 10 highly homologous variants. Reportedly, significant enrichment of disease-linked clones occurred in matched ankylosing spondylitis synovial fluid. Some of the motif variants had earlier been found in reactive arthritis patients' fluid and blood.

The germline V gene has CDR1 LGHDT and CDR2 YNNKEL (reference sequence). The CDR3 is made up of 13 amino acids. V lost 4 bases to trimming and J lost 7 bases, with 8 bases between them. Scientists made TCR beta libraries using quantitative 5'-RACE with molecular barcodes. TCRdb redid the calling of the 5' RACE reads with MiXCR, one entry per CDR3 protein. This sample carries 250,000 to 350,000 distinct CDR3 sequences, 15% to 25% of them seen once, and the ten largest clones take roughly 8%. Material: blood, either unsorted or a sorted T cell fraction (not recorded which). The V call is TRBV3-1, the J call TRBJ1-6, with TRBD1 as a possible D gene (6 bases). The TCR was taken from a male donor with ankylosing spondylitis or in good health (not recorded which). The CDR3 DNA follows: TGTGCCAGCAGCCCCACAGGGAATTCACCCCTCCACTTT. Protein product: CASSPTGNSPLHF.